The 29 T cell receptor beta chains in this list originate from one sample, sequenced in a study of OX40 agonist ivuxolimab in advanced cancers. Assay: immunoSEQ multiplex PCR; the TCRdb copy retains only in-frame clones and omits some. The profile shows some 100,000 clones, around 91% of them singletons. Sequencing was performed on CD4+ or CD8+ T cells sorted from blood, taken in a trial of the OX40 agonist ivuxolimab. The source is an adult with an advanced solid tumor such as melanoma, head and neck, liver or kidney cancer.

The genes are TRBV6-5 and TRBJ2-5; 10 bases are a match to TRBD2. CDR1 and CDR2 from the germline V gene are MNHEY and SVGAGI. This CDR3 is built from 12 residues. CDR3 region: CASSGSGETQYF. DNA for the CDR3: TGTGCGTCTAGCGGGAGTGGAGAGACCCAGTACTTC.

J is TRBJ1-1 and V is TRBV6-9; D ambiguous. CDR3 length equals 18 residues. V lost 8 bases and J lost 1, with 26 bases in between. Looked up from germline, CDR1 is MNHGY and CDR2 is SVAAGI. The CDR3 region is CASVFIPGSPASNTEAFF. The CDR3 region has the DNA TGTGCCAGCGTGTTTATCCCCGGCAGCCCAGCTTCGAACACTGAAGCTTTCTTT.

The chain uses TRBV19 and TRBJ1-2, with no clear D. V lost 6 bases and J lost 0, with 8 bases in between. CDR3 length: 13 residues. The germline V gene encodes CDR1 LNHDA and CDR2 SQIVND (reference sequence). CDR3 amino acids: CASSRHTNYGYTF. The CDR3 nucleotides read TGTGCCAGTAGCCGACACACTAACTATGGCTACACCTTC.

The rearrangement joins TRBV4-2 to TRBJ2-7, with 11 bases fitting TRBD2. Germline V lookup: CDR1 LGHNA, CDR2 YNFKEQ. The V gene end was trimmed by 3 bases and the J gene end by 7 bases; junction bases not matched to a gene: 14. CDR3 length: 17 residues. The CDR3 DNA reads TGTGCCAGCAGCCAGGATAGCTCACTAGCGGGAGTAGAGGAGCAGTACTTC. Its translation: CASSQDSSLAGVEEQYF.

The chain links TRBV29-1 to TRBJ2-5; 7 positions agree with TRBD2. The CDR3 covers 12 residues. Germline CDR1 SQVTM, CDR2 ANQGSEA. V lost 1 base and J lost 4; bases outside the gene matches: 0. CDR3 DNA sequence: TGCAGCGTTGAAGGGGAGGGAGAGACCCAGTACTTC. This codes for CSVEGEGETQYF.

The rearrangement joins TRBV6-5 to TRBJ2-4, with 12 bases aligning to TRBD2. J was trimmed by 10 bases and V by 4 bases; bases with no gene match: 8. Germline assignment: CDR1 MNHEY and CDR2 SVGAGI. The CDR3 has 15 residues. The CDR3 is CASSSTSGSGPIQYF. The CDR3 bases are TGTGCCAGCAGTTCGACTAGCGGGAGCGGTCCAATTCAGTACTTC.

The V and J genes are TRBV28 and TRBJ1-6; 9 nucleotides align to TRBD1. Losses at the gene ends were 7 bases for V and 5 bases for J; bases not matched to a gene: 6. Germline V gene data show CDR1 as MDHEN and CDR2 as SYDVKM. This CDR3 contains 15 residues. This chain's CDR3 is CASTLRDRDNSPLHF. Written as DNA, the CDR3 is TGTGCCAGCACCCTCCGGGACAGGGATAATTCACCCCTCCACTTT.

This clone occurred a few times. Germline and junction disagree at one end, which may indicate a read error. The chain carries TRBV6-5 and TRBJ1-1; the match to TRBD1 covers 7 bases. Germline CDR1 and CDR2: MNHEY and SVGAGI. This CDR3 region has 11 residues. CDR3 bases: TGTGCCAGCAGTTACCTTGAGGGGGCGGTCTTT. Translating gives CASSYLEGAVF.

The sample holds one count of this clone. The V gene is TRBV11-3, the J gene TRBJ2-7; 7 bases fit TRBD2. The CDR3 has 14 amino acids. CDR1 and CDR2 (germline): SGHNT, YENEEA. Trimming cost V 1 base and J 6 bases; bases outside gene matches: 6. CDR3 nucleotides: TGTGCCAGCAGCTTAGGCGGGAGTAGTGTCGAGCAGTACTTC. Translation: CASSLGGSSVEQYF.

This clone was seen just once. The rearrangement uses TRBV5-1 and TRBJ2-7; TRBD2 matches at 11 bases. Losses at the gene ends were 5 bases for V and 7 bases for J; bases not matched to a gene: 8. CDR3 length: 14 residues. Looked up from germline, CDR1 is SGHRS and CDR2 is YFSETQ. The CDR3 here is CASSYLAGGWEQYF. Here the CDR3 DNA reads TGCGCCAGCAGTTACCTAGCGGGAGGTTGGGAGCAGTACTTC. The full variable domain, its missing parts supplied by reference TRBV5-1 and TRBJ2-7, is KAGVTQTPRYLIKTRGQQVTLSCSPISGHRSVSWYQQTPGQGLQFLFEYFSETQRNKGNFPGRFSGRQFSNSRSEMNVSTLELGDSALYLCASSYLAGGWEQYFGPGTRLTVT.

This clone was detected only once. This chain links TRBV28 with TRBJ2-7; 12 bases are shared with TRBD2. The V gene's germline CDR1 is MDHEN and CDR2 SYDVKM. V shed 4 bases, J shed 6 bases, and the junction held 7 bases outside the gene matches. The length of the CDR3 is 15 residues. Written as DNA, the CDR3 is TGTGCCAGCAGTTCTCGACTAGCGGGAGCGACCGAGCAGTACTTC. It is translated as CASSSRLAGATEQYF.

The V and J genes are TRBV7-3 and TRBJ2-3, with a possible D match to TRBD2 (5 bases). The CDR3 is made up of 14 amino acids. The germline V gene encodes CDR1 SGHTA and CDR2 FQGTGA. V lost 2 bases to trimming and J lost 5 bases, with 11 bases between them. The CDR3 region is CASSLRRAGDTQYF. In DNA, the CDR3 is TGTGCCAGCAGCTTACGGCGGGCCGGAGATACGCAGTATTTT.

This clone was recorded once. This rearrangement joins TRBV19 to TRBJ2-3; D unclear. The CDR3 has 15 residues. The V gene's germline CDR1 is LNHDA and CDR2 SQIVND (reference sequence). Trimming removed 4 bases at V and 0 bases at J, with 11 bases between. CDR3 DNA: TGTGCCAGTAGTACCCGGACGGTCAGCACAGATACGCAGTATTTT. Residues: CASSTRTVSTDTQYF.

V is TRBV6-1 and J is TRBJ2-7, with D possibly being TRBD1 (6 bases). The V end lost 6 bases, the J end lost 5 bases, and 17 bases lay between the germline ends. Germline values: CDR1 MNHNS, CDR2 SASEGT. The CDR3 is made up of 14 amino acids. CDR3 protein: CASRIQGFVHEQYF. CDR3 DNA sequence: TGTGCCAGCAGGATACAGGGTTTTGTCCACGAGCAGTACTTC.

The chain combines TRBV6-5 with TRBJ2-6; D remains ambiguous. V was pared by 8 bases and J by 0 bases, with 5 bases between. Germline-derived CDR1 and CDR2 are MNHEY and SVGAGI. The CDR3 length is 13 residues. For the CDR3, the DNA is TGTGCCAGCCGGAGCTCTGGGGCCAACGTCCTGACTTTC. It codes for CASRSSGANVLTF.

This clone has only a few counts. The chain carries TRBV19 and TRBJ1-2; 10 bases map to TRBD1. Germline assignment: CDR1 LNHDA and CDR2 SQIVND (reference sequence). V was pared by 3 bases and J by 8 bases, with 9 bases of the junction left unmatched. The CDR3 covers 15 residues. CDR3 protein: CASSIPGTGVFGYTF. CDR3 nucleotide sequence: TGTGCCAGTAGTATCCCCGGGACAGGGGTGTTCGGCTACACCTTC. The full variable domain, with the rest looked up from reference TRBV19 and TRBJ1-2, is DGGITQSPKYLFRKEGQNVTLSCEQNLNHDAMYWYRQDPGQGLRLIYYSQIVNDFQKGDIAEGYSVSREKKESFPLTVTSAQKNPTAFYLCASSIPGTGVFGYTFGSGTRLTVV.

V and J are TRBV7-8 and TRBJ2-2; TRBD1 is a possible D gene (5 bases). The germline V gene has CDR1 SGHVS and CDR2 FQNEAQ. V dropped 4 bases and J dropped 3 bases, with 18 bases sitting between them. The CDR3 runs to 17 residues. CDR3 loop: CASSSSRQTTYTGELFF. The CDR3 DNA reads as TGTGCCAGCAGCTCGAGTCGACAGACCACCTACACCGGGGAGCTGTTTTTT.

The chain combines TRBV29-1 with TRBJ1-4; the D is unclear. Trimming shortened V by 4 bases and J by 8 bases, and 14 bases separated the two germline ends. CDR1 and CDR2 from the germline V gene are SQVTM and ANQGSEA. CDR3 length: 13 amino acids. The CDR3 protein is CSVARAQTEKLFF. CDR3 DNA sequence: TGCAGCGTTGCCCGCGCCCAGACGGAAAAACTGTTTTTT. The complete variable domain, with remaining parts taken from reference TRBV29-1 and TRBJ1-4, reads SAVISQKPSRDICQRGTSLTIQCQVDSQVTMMFWYRQQPGQSLTLIATANQGSEATYESGFVIDKFPISRPNLTFSTLTVSNMSPEDSSIYLCSVARAQTEKLFFGSGTQLSVL.

The gene calls are TRBV5-4 and TRBJ1-1; no reliable D call. Germline values: CDR1 SGHNT, CDR2 YYREEE (reference sequence). CDR3 length: 12 residues. Trimming cost V 2 bases and J 2 bases, with 4 bases left between them. The CDR3 DNA sequence: TGTGCCAGCAGCTTTACAAACACTGAAGCTTTCTTT. Its protein product is CASSFTNTEAFF.

The chain joins TRBV10-3 to TRBJ2-3; TRBD2 matches 8 bases. Germline assignment: CDR1 ENHRY and CDR2 SYGVKD. The V and J ends lost 3 bases and 2 bases, in that order; junction bases with no gene match: 7. This CDR3 region has 16 residues. CDR3 DNA sequence: TGTGCCATCAGTGACTTGTTAGCGGGGTCCACAGATACGCAGTATTTT. Amino acid sequence: CAISDLLAGSTDTQYF.

This clone was counted a few times. V and J are TRBV9 and TRBJ1-5; D is unresolved. The germline CDR1 and CDR2 sequences are SGDLS and YYNGEE. The CDR3 runs 14 residues. Trimming removed 4 bases from V and 5 bases from J, with 13 bases in between. The CDR3 sequence: CASSLGNADQPQHF. The CDR3 coding sequence is TGTGCCAGCAGCCTCGGGAACGCGGATCAGCCCCAGCATTTT.

The genes are TRBV7-2 and TRBJ2-7, with unresolved D. The V gene's germline CDR1 is SGHTA and CDR2 FQGNSA. V was cut by 4 bases and J by 4 bases, with 5 bases left in between. The CDR3 spans 11 residues. The CDR3 sequence is CASSSEYEQYF. Written as DNA, the CDR3 is TGTGCCAGCAGCTCCGAGTACGAGCAGTACTTC.

The chain combines TRBV7-2 with TRBJ1-1; 8 nucleotides align to TRBD1. Germline trimming cut 0 bases from V and 8 bases from J; bases unmatched to any gene: 2. The CDR3 extends over 13 amino acids. In germline, CDR1 is SGHTA, CDR2 FQGNSA. Written as DNA, the CDR3 is TGTGCCAGCAGCTTAGCCGGGACAGGAGAAGCTTTCTTT. Residues: CASSLAGTGEAFF.

The chain recombines TRBV7-2 with TRBJ2-2, with 11 bases matching TRBD2. The V gene's germline CDR1 is SGHTA and CDR2 FQGNSA. The J segment lost 5 bases and the V segment lost 5 bases, leaving 7 bases of the junction unmatched. The CDR3 length is 16 residues. The CDR3 reads CASSPVAGGATGELFF. The CDR3 nucleotides are TGTGCCAGCAGCCCGGTAGCGGGAGGGGCAACCGGGGAGCTGTTTTTT.

The chain carries TRBV6-4 and TRBJ2-7, with D perhaps matching TRBD2 (5 bases). CDR3 length: 18 residues. Germline CDR1 reads MRHNA; CDR2 reads SNTAGT. Between the trimmed V and J ends, which lost 8 bases and 3 bases, there was a span of 29 bases. This CDR3 reads CASPGGLRLESSSYEQYF. The CDR3 nucleotides are TGTGCCAGCCCCGGAGGACTCCGCCTAGAGTCTAGCAGCTACGAGCAGTACTTC.

The chain is built from TRBV18 and TRBJ2-3; D not certain. The length of the CDR3 is 12 residues. Germline loops: CDR1 KGHSH, CDR2 LQKENI. V was cut by 2 bases and J by 4 bases, with 4 bases left in between. The CDR3, as DNA: TGTGCCAGCTCACCAAATGCAGATACGCAGTATTTT. It is translated as CASSPNADTQYF.

The V call is TRBV2, the J call TRBJ2-2; 8 nucleotides align to TRBD1. The CDR3 is 16 residues long. From germline, CDR1 is SNHLY and CDR2 FYNNEI. V shed 10 bases, J shed 4 bases, and the junction held 14 bases outside the gene matches. CDR3 nucleotide sequence: TGTGCCACTAAACGGGAGCAGGGGGCTGGCACCGGGGAGCTGTTTTTT. It codes for CATKREQGAGTGELFF. Complete variable domain (other parts from reference TRBV2 and TRBJ2-2): EPEVTQTPSHQVTQMGQEVILRCVPISNHLYFYWYRQILGQKVEFLVSFYNNEISEKSEIFDDQFSVERPDGSNFTLKIRSTKLEDSAMYFCATKREQGAGTGELFFGEGSRLTVL.

The chain joins TRBV6-5 to TRBJ1-1; 8 nucleotides agree with TRBD1. Germline CDR1 is MNHEY and CDR2 is SVGAGI. V trimming: 4 bases; J trimming: 1 base; junction bases outside the gene matches: 2. The CDR3 consists of 14 residues. CDR3 DNA sequence: TGTGCCAGCAGTTGGGACAGGTCGAACACTGAAGCTTTCTTT. Translation: CASSWDRSNTEAFF.

The gene calls are TRBV6-1 and TRBJ2-7; D is perhaps TRBD1 or TRBD2 (5 bases each). The V end was cut by 10 bases, the J end by 6 bases, with 19 bases between. In germline, CDR1 is MNHNS, CDR2 SASEGT. This CDR3 contains 13 residues. The CDR3 sequence: CATRFPGSGEQYF. For the CDR3, the DNA is TGTGCCACCAGGTTCCCAGGGAGCGGCGAGCAGTACTTC.